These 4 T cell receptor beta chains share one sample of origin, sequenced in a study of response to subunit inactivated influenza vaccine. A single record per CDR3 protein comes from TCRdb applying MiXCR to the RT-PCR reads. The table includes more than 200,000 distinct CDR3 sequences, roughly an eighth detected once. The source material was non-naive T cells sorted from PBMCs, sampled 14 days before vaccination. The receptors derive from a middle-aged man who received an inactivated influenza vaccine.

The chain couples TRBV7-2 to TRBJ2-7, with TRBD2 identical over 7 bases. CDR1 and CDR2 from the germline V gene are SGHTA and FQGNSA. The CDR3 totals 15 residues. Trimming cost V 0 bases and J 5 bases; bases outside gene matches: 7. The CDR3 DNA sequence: TGTGCCAGCAGCTTAGCTCCGGCGGGAGCAAACGAGCAGTACTTC. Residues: CASSLAPAGANEQYF.

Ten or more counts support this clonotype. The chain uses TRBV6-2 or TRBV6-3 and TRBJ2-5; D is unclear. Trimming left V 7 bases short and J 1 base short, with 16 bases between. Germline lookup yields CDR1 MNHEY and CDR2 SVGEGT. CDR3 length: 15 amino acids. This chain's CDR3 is CASIAAESIQETQYF. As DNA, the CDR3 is TGTGCCAGCATTGCGGCAGAAAGCATCCAAGAGACCCAGTACTTC.

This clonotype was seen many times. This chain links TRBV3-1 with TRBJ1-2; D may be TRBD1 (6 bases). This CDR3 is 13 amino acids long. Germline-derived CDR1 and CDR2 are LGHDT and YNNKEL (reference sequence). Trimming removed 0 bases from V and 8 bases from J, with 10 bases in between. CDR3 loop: CASSQEGTRGYTF. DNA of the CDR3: TGTGCCAGCAGCCAAGAAGGGACAAGAGGCTACACCTTC.

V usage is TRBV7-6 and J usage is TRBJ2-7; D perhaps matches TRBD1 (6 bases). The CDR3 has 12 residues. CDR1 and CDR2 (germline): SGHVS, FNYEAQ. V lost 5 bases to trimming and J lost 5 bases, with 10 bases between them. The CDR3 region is CASSPTGHEQYF. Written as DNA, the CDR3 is TGTGCCAGCAGCCCAACAGGGCACGAGCAGTACTTC.